What follows are 29 T cell receptor beta chains derived from one specimen sequenced in a study of blood T cell dynamics during melanoma immunotherapy. As to time point: week 3, after first cycle of checkpoint inhibitor. Assay used: immunoSEQ multiplex PCR; TCRdb lists only in-frame clones, some missing. Of around 15,000 clones in the sample, about 95% were seen once. The material sequenced was effector memory CD8+ T cells from blood, taken from a patient treated with checkpoint blockade. All receptors derive from a human donor with melanoma.

The V call is TRBV19, the J call TRBJ2-1, with 9 positions matching TRBD2. Per germline, CDR1 LNHDA and CDR2 SQIVND (reference sequence). This CDR3 has 17 amino acids. J gave up 9 bases and V 6 bases, and 18 bases lay outside the gene matches. The CDR3 protein is CASRPSAGLAGKGEQFF. The CDR3 region has the DNA TGTGCCAGTAGACCCTCGGCCGGGCTAGCGGGAAAGGGTGAGCAGTTCTTC.

The chain joins TRBV19 to TRBJ2-7; 8 nucleotides agree with TRBD2. From germline, CDR1 is LNHDA and CDR2 SQIVND (reference sequence). V dropped 5 bases and J dropped 5; count of bases not matched to a gene: 8. This CDR3 has 14 amino acids. CDR3 sequence: CASSWEAGGHEQYF. CDR3 in DNA: TGTGCCAGTAGTTGGGAGGCGGGAGGCCACGAGCAGTACTTC.

V and J are TRBV7-6 and TRBJ2-7, with 8 bases matching TRBD2. Trimming took 2 bases from V and 5 from J; bases not matched to a gene: 5. The germline CDR1 and CDR2 sequences are SGHVS and FNYEAQ. The CDR3 loop spans 14 amino acids. The CDR3 DNA is TGTGCCAGCAGCTTACTAGCGGGTTCCCACGAGCAGTACTTC. Amino acid sequence: CASSLLAGSHEQYF.

V is TRBV13 and J is TRBJ2-2, with D perhaps matching TRBD1 or TRBD2 (5 bases each). Looked up from germline, CDR1 is PRHDT and CDR2 is FYEKMQ (reference sequence). Between the trimmed V and J ends, which lost 0 bases and 6 bases, there was a span of 14 bases. The CDR3 is made up of 16 amino acids. In DNA form, the CDR3 reads TGTGCCAGCAGCTTAGGGCGAACTAGGGGCGCCGGGGAGCTGTTTTTT. The encoded protein is CASSLGRTRGAGELFF.

The chain has TRBV2 and TRBJ2-7, with D tentatively TRBD1 (6 bases). The CDR3 loop spans 12 amino acids. The V gene lost 7 bases and the J gene lost 4 bases, with 11 bases spanning the gap. Germline-derived CDR1 and CDR2 are SNHLY and FYNNEI. DNA of the CDR3: TGTGCCAGCACCCAAGGGGGATACGAGCAGTACTTC. Translated: CASTQGGYEQYF.

The genes are TRBV2 and TRBJ2-7; D possibly corresponds to TRBD1 (6 bases). From germline, CDR1 is SNHLY and CDR2 FYNNEI. This CDR3 comprises 13 residues. The germline V and J ends were trimmed by 4 bases and 3 bases, with 10 bases remaining between them. CDR3 coding DNA: TGTGCCAGCAGTGCGGGACACCTCTACGAGCAGTACTTC. It encodes CASSAGHLYEQYF.

This chain connects TRBV7-6 to TRBJ2-2; the match to TRBD1 covers 9 bases. This CDR3 comprises 15 residues. CDR1 is SGHVS and CDR2 is FNYEAQ in the germline V gene. J was trimmed by 6 bases and V by 6 bases; bases with no gene match: 8. CDR3: CASRTGGARPGELFF. In nucleotides, the CDR3 is TGTGCCAGCAGAACAGGGGGCGCAAGACCCGGGGAGCTGTTTTTT.

The chain employs TRBV7-9 and TRBJ2-1, with D tentatively TRBD2 (5 bases). Germline-derived CDR1 and CDR2 are SEHNR and FQNEAQ (reference sequence). Trimming stripped 5 bases from V and 9 bases from J, with 11 bases between. The CDR3 totals 12 residues. CDR3 sequence reads: CASSGAAGEQFF. The CDR3 DNA sequence: TGTGCCAGCAGCGGCGCGGCGGGTGAGCAGTTCTTC.

This clone was found once. This chain uses TRBV4-1 with TRBJ2-6, with D perhaps given as TRBD1 or TRBD2 (6 bases each). The V and J ends lost 1 base and 2 bases respectively, with 9 bases between them. The CDR3 covers 16 residues. Germline values: CDR1 MGHRA, CDR2 YSYEKL. The DNA for the CDR3 is TGCGCCAGCAGCCAAGCAAGGGGGGCTGGGGCCAACGTCCTGACTTTC. Translated: CASSQARGAGANVLTF.

The V and J genes are TRBV12-5 and TRBJ2-2, with 11 bases identical to TRBD1. This CDR3 region has 16 residues. The V gene end was trimmed by 2 bases and the J gene end by 5 bases; junction bases not matched to a gene: 4. Per the germline V gene, CDR1 is LGHNT and CDR2 is FRNRAP. CDR3 residues: CASGLIGTGGTGELFF. DNA for the CDR3: TGTGCTAGTGGTTTGATTGGGACAGGGGGTACCGGGGAGCTGTTTTTT.

The chain carries TRBV27 and TRBJ2-7; D is unresolved. The CDR3 has 13 amino acids. V was pared by 5 bases and J by 1 base, with 9 bases between. Germline CDR1 is MNHEY and CDR2 is SMNVEV (reference sequence). The CDR3 DNA reads TGTGCCAGCAGTGACCTAGGATCCTACGAGCAGTACTTC. Its translation is CASSDLGSYEQYF.

Here the CDR3 DNA reads TGTGCCAGCATCGCGGACAGAGACAGCACAGATACGCAGTATTTT. Translation: CASIADRDSTDTQYF. The genes are TRBV27 and TRBJ2-3; possibly TRBD1 for D (6 bases). Trimming shortened V by 7 bases and J by 0 bases, and 14 bases separated the two germline ends. There are 15 residues in the CDR3. Per the germline V gene, CDR1 is MNHEY and CDR2 is SMNVEV (reference sequence).

This chain joins TRBV5-5 and TRBJ1-4; D is possibly TRBD1 (5 bases). Trimming left V 1 base short and J 8 bases short, with 6 bases between. Germline CDR1 is SGHKS and CDR2 is YYEKEE (reference sequence). CDR3 size: 12 residues. In nucleotides, the CDR3 is TGTGCCAGCAGCTTGTGGGGGGAAAAACTGTTTTTT. It yields the protein CASSLWGEKLFF.

The chain couples TRBV19 to TRBJ1-5; the match to TRBD1 covers 7 bases. The ends lost 6 bases at V and 4 bases at J; junction bases unmatched: 9. The CDR3 consists of 15 residues. In germline, CDR1 is LNHDA, CDR2 SQIVND (reference sequence). This CDR3 reads CASSSSTGRNQPQHF. The CDR3 nucleotides are TGTGCCAGTAGCTCATCGACAGGGAGAAATCAGCCCCAGCATTTT.

The chain links TRBV10-2 to TRBJ2-2; unclear D gene. This CDR3 region has 12 residues. V was clipped by 6 bases and J by 4 bases, with 6 bases between them. CDR1 and CDR2 from the germline V gene are WSHSY and SAAADI. The CDR3 is CASRSSTGELFF. The CDR3 DNA follows: TGCGCCAGCAGATCCTCCACCGGGGAGCTGTTTTTT.

V is TRBV29-1 and J is TRBJ2-7; D unresolved. The CDR3 is 12 amino acids. Trimming took 0 bases from V and 6 from J, leaving 9 bases between them. Germline CDR1 is SQVTM and CDR2 is ANQGSEA. CDR3 DNA sequence: TGCAGCGTTGAAGACGGCTCTCTCGAGCAGTACTTC. The encoded protein is CSVEDGSLEQYF.

The genes are TRBV6-6 and TRBJ1-1; TRBD1 is a possible D gene (5 bases). V lost 8 bases and J 5 bases, leaving 18 bases between the germline ends. The CDR3 covers 14 residues. In germline, CDR1 is MNHNY, CDR2 SVGAGI (reference sequence). The CDR3 is CASHAEGMFTEAFF. The CDR3 DNA sequence: TGTGCCAGCCATGCGGAGGGGATGTTTACTGAAGCTTTCTTT.

J is TRBJ2-2 and V is TRBV25-1; possibly TRBD1 for D (5 bases). This CDR3 spans 16 amino acids. Germline V CDR1 and CDR2: MGHDK, SYGVNS. With 1 base removed from V and 3 bases from J, the gap between germline ends came to 12 bases. The CDR3: CASSELVTGDTGELFF. In DNA, the CDR3 is TGTGCCAGCAGTGAATTGGTTACAGGTGACACCGGGGAGCTGTTTTTT.

The chain has TRBV6-5 and TRBJ1-1; the D gene is possibly TRBD1 (5 bases). This CDR3 is 13 amino acids long. Trimming removed 7 bases at V and 0 bases at J, with 9 bases between. Germline assignment: CDR1 MNHEY and CDR2 SVGAGI. CDR3 residues: CASTAGMNTEAFF. The CDR3 DNA reads as TGTGCCAGCACTGCAGGGATGAACACTGAAGCTTTCTTT.

V usage is TRBV27 and J usage is TRBJ2-1, with no clear D. Germline CDR1 and CDR2: MNHEY and SMNVEV (reference sequence). The CDR3 is made up of 15 amino acids. V was cut by 2 bases and J by 0 bases, with 8 bases left in between. For the CDR3, the DNA is TGTGCCAGCAGTTTAGACTTCTACTCCTACAATGAGCAGTTCTTC. Its translation is CASSLDFYSYNEQFF.

The rearrangement joins TRBV28 to TRBJ2-7; TRBD1 might be the D (5 bases). The CDR3 sequence is 15 residues long. Germline V gives CDR1 MDHEN, CDR2 SYDVKM. The V gene lost 6 bases and the J gene lost 3 bases, with 18 bases spanning the gap. CDR3 amino acids: CASSSPRVGSYEQYF. The CDR3 DNA reads as TGTGCCAGCAGCTCCCCCAGGGTCGGTAGCTACGAGCAGTACTTC.

The V and J genes are TRBV19 and TRBJ2-1; no firm D call. This CDR3 has 13 amino acids. From germline, CDR1 is LNHDA and CDR2 SQIVND (reference sequence). The V end was cut by 5 bases, the J end by 9 bases, with 14 bases between. The CDR3 spells CASSSKPRGEQFF. CDR3 sequence (DNA): TGTGCCAGTAGTTCAAAACCTCGCGGTGAGCAGTTCTTC.

This rearrangement joins TRBV29-1 to TRBJ2-5; D is possibly TRBD1 (7 bases). The CDR3 is 12 amino acids. The germline CDR1 and CDR2 sequences are SQVTM and ANQGSEA. With 6 bases removed from V and 3 bases from J, the gap between germline ends came to 11 bases. The CDR3 sequence is CSVGGGEETQYF. CDR3 bases: TGCAGCGTAGGAGGGGGCGAAGAGACCCAGTACTTC.

The genes are TRBV6-1 and TRBJ2-7; TRBD2 aligns across 11 bases. Trimming took 6 bases from V and 4 from J; bases not matched to a gene: 8. The CDR3 covers 15 residues. The germline gives CDR1 MNHNS, CDR2 SASEGT. DNA of the CDR3: TGTGCCAGCAGCCTTGGGACTAGCGGAATTTACGAGCAGTACTTC. The encoded protein is CASSLGTSGIYEQYF.

The rearrangement links TRBV2 to TRBJ2-7, with D unresolved. This CDR3 contains 12 residues. V was pared by 6 bases and J by 3 bases, with 9 bases between. Germline V gives CDR1 SNHLY, CDR2 FYNNEI. This CDR3 reads CASRGSFYEQYF. The CDR3 region has the DNA TGTGCCAGCAGGGGTTCGTTCTACGAGCAGTACTTC.

The chain employs TRBV14 and TRBJ2-7, with 8 bases lining up with TRBD1. V was pared by 4 bases and J by 4 bases, with 6 bases of the junction left unmatched. Germline values: CDR1 SGHDN, CDR2 FVKESK. The CDR3 runs to 14 residues. The CDR3 region is CASSPGTGLYEQYF. The DNA of the CDR3 is TGTGCCAGCAGCCCCGGGACAGGCTTATACGAGCAGTACTTC.

J is TRBJ2-5 and V is TRBV10-3; TRBD2 aligns across 7 bases. The end of the DNA is better explained by TRBJ2-7, so the J call may be wrong. The CDR3 consists of 14 residues. From germline, CDR1 is ENHRY and CDR2 SYGVKD. In DNA form, the CDR3 reads TGTGCCATCAGTGACGGCGGGAGATCCTACGAGCAGTACTTC. This gives the protein CAISDGGRSYEQYF.

The chain employs TRBV28 and TRBJ2-7; D may be TRBD2 (6 bases). The CDR3 is 15 residues long. Trimming left V 6 bases short and J 1 base short, with 16 bases between. Germline V gene data show CDR1 as MDHEN and CDR2 as SYDVKM. The CDR3 spells CASSSVVAESYEQYF. CDR3 nucleotides: TGTGCCAGCAGCTCCGTGGTAGCGGAATCCTACGAGCAGTACTTC. Filled out from reference TRBV28 and TRBJ2-7, the complete variable domain reads DVKVTQSSRYLVKRTGEKVFLECVQDMDHENMFWYRQDPGLGLRLIYFSYDVKMKEKGDIPEGYSVSREKKERFSLILESASTNQTSMYLCASSSVVAESYEQYFGPGTRLTVT.

Note on this clone: The junction and the germline gene differ at one end; a read error may be behind it. The rearrangement joins TRBV9 to TRBJ2-2; D remains unclear. Germline V CDR1 and CDR2: SGDLS, YYNGEE. This CDR3 has 15 amino acids. The CDR3 spells CAGSVERLGTGELFF. Written as DNA, the CDR3 is TGTGCCGGCAGCGTAGAAAGGCTTGGCACCGGGGAGCTGTTTTTT.